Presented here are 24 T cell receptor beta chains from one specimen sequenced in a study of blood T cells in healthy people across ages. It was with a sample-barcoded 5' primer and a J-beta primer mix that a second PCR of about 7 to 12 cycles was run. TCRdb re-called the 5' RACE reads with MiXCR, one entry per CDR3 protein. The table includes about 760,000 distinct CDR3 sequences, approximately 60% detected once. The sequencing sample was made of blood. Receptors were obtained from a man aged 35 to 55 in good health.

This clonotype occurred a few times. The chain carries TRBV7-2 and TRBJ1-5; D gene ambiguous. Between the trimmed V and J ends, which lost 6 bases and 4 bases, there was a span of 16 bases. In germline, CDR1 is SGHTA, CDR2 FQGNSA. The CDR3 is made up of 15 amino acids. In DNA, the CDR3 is TGTGCCAGCAGTCTTAAGACGGGAGAAAATCAGCCCCAGCATTTT. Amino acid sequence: CASSLKTGENQPQHF.

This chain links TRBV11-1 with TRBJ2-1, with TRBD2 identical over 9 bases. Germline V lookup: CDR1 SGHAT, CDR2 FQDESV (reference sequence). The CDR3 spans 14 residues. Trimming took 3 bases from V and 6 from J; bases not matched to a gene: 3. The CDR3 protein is CASSFGLAINEQFF. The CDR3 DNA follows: TGTGCCAGCAGCTTCGGACTAGCGATCAATGAGCAGTTCTTC.

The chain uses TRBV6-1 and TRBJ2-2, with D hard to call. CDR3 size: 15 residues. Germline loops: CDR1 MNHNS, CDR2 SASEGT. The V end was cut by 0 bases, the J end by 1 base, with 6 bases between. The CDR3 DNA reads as TGTGCCAGCAGTGAAGCGGACGGGAACACCGGGGAGCTGTTTTTT. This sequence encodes CASSEADGNTGELFF.

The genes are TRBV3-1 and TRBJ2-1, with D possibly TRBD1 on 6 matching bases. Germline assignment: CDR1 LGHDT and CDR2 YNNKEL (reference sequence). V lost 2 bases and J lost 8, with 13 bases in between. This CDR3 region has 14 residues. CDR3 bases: TGTGCCAGCAGCCAAATCCGACAGGACGATGAGCAGTTCTTC. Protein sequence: CASSQIRQDDEQFF.

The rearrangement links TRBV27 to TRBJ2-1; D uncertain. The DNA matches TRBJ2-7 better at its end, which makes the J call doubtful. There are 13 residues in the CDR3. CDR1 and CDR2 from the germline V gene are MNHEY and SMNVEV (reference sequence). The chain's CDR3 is CAREKKDPCEQYF. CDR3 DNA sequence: TGTGCCAGAGAAAAAAAAGACCCCTGCGAGCAGTACTTC.

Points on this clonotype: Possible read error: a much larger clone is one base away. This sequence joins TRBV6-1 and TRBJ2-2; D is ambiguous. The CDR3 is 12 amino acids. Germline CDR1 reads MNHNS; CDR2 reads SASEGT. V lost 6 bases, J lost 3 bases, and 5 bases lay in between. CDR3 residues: CASRLDTGELFF. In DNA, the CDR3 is TGTGCCAGCAGGCTAGACACCGGGGAGCTGTTTTTT.

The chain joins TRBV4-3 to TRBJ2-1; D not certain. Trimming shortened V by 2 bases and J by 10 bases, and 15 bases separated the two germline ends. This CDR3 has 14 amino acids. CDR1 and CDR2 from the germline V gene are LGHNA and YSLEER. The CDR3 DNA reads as TGCGCCAGCAGCCAACTTGGTTGGGGTGGGGAGCAGTTCTTC. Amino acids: CASSQLGWGGEQFF.

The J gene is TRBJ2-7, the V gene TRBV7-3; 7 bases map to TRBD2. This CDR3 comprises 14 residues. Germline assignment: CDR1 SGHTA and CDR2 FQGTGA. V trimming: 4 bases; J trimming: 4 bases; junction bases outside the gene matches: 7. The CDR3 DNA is TGTGCCAGCAGCTCGGGGGGAACGGGATACGAGCAGTACTTC. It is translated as CASSSGGTGYEQYF.

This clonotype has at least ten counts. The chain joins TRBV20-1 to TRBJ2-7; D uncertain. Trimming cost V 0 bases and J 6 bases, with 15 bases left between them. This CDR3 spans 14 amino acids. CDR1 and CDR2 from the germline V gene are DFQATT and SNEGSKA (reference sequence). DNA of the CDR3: TGCAGTGCTAGAGATGTGTCGACCGTAGGCGAGCAGTACTTC. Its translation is CSARDVSTVGEQYF.

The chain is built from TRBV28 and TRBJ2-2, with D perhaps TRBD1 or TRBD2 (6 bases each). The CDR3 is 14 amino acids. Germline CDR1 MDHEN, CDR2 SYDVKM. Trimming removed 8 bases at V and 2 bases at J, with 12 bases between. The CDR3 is CASQRGTNTGELFF. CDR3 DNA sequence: TGTGCCAGCCAACGGGGGACAAACACCGGGGAGCTGTTTTTT.

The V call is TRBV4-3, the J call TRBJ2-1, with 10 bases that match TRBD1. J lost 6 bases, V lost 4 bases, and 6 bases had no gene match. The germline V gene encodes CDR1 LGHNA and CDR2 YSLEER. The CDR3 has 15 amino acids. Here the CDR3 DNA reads TGCGCCAGCAGCCGAACCGGGACAGGGGTCAATGAGCAGTTCTTC. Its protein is CASSRTGTGVNEQFF.

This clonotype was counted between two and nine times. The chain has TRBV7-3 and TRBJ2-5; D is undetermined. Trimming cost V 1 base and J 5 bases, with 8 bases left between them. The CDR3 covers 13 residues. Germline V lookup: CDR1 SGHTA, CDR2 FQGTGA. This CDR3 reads CASSLSLWETQYF. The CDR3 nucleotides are TGTGCCAGCAGCTTAAGTCTCTGGGAGACCCAGTACTTC.

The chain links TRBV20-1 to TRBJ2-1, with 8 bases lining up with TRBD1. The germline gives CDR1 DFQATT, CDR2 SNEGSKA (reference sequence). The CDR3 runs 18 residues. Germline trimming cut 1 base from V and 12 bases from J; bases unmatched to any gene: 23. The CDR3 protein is CSARAGTGVVIEGTGQFF. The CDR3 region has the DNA TGCAGTGCTAGAGCAGGGACAGGAGTTGTGATAGAAGGGACTGGGCAGTTCTTC.

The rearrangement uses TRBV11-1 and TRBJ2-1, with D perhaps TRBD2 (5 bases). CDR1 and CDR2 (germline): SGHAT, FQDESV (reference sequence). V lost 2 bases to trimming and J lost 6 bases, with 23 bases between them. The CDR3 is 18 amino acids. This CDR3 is CASSLPRVGRSRGNEQFF. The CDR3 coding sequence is TGTGCCAGCAGCTTACCAAGAGTAGGACGGAGTCGGGGCAATGAGCAGTTCTTC.

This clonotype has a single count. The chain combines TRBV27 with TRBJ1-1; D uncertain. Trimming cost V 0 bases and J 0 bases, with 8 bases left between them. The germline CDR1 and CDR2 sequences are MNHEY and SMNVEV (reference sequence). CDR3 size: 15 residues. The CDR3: CASSLSRGLNTEAFF. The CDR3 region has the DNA TGTGCCAGCAGTTTATCGCGAGGGCTGAACACTGAAGCTTTCTTT.

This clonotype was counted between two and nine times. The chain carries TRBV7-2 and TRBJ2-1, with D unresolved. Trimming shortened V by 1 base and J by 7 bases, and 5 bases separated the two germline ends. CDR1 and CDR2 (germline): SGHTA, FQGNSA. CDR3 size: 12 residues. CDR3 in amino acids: CASSLVKNEQFF. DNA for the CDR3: TGTGCCAGCAGCTTAGTCAAGAATGAGCAGTTCTTC. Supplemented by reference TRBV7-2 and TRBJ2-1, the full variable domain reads GAGVSQSPSNKVTEKGKDVELRCDPISGHTALYWYRQSLGQGLEFLIYFQGNSAPDKSGLPSDRFSAERTGGSVSTLTIQRTQQEDSAVYLCASSLVKNEQFFGPGTRLTVL.

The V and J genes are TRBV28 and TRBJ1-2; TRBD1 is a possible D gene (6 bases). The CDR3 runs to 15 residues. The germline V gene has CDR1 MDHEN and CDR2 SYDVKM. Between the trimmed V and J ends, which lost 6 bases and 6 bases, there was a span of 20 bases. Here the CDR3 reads CASRQNPGTNHGYTF. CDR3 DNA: TGTGCCAGCAGGCAAAATCCCGGGACAAATCATGGCTACACCTTC.

CDR3 in amino acids: CASSERGREGYEQFF. The DNA of the CDR3 is TGTGCCAGCAGTGAAAGAGGGCGGGAGGGCTATGAGCAGTTCTTC. This chain joins TRBV25-1 and TRBJ2-1, with 9 bases matching TRBD2. The V gene end was trimmed by 2 bases and the J gene end by 8 bases; junction bases not matched to a gene: 7. Looked up from germline, CDR1 is MGHDK and CDR2 is SYGVNS. The CDR3 totals 15 residues. Full variable domain (remainder filled in from reference TRBV25-1 and TRBJ2-1): EADIYQTPRYLVIGTGKKITLECSQTMGHDKMYWYQQDPGMELHLIHYSYGVNSTEKGDLSSESTVSRIRTEHFPLTLESARPSHTSQYLCASSERGREGYEQFFGPGTRLTVL.

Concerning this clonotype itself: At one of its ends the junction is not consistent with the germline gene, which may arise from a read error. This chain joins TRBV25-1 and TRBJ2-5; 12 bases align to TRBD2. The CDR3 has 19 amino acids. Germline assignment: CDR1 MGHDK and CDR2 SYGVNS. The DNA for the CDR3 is TGTGCCAGCAGAGAAAGAAGACTAGCGGGAGCTGCCCCCCAAGAGGCCCAGTACTTC. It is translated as CASRERRLAGAAPQEAQYF.

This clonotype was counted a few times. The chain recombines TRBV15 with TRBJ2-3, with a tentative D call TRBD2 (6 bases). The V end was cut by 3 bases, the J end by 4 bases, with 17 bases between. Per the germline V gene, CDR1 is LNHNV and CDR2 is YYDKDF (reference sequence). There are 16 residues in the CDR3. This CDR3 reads CATSSGTRRESDTQYF. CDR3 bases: TGTGCCACCAGCAGCGGTACCCGGAGGGAGTCAGATACGCAGTATTTT.

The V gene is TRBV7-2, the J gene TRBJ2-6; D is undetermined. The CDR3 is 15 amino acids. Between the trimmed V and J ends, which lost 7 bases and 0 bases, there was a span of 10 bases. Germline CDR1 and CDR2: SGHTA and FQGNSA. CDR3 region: CASMSLASGANVLTF. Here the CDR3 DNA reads TGTGCCAGCATGTCCTTGGCCTCTGGGGCCAACGTCCTGACTTTC.

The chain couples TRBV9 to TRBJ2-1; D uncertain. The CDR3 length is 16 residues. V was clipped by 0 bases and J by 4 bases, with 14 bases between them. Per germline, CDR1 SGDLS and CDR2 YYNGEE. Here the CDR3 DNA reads TGTGCCAGCAGCGTAGAAGGGATGGCAGGATACAATGAGCAGTTCTTC. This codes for CASSVEGMAGYNEQFF.

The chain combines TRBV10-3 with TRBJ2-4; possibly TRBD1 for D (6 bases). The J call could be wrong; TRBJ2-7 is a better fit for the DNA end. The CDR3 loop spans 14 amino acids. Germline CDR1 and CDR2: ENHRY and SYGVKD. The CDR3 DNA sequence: TGTGCCATCAGTGACGCGGTAGGGGGCTACGAGCAGTACTTC. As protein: CAISDAVGGYEQYF.

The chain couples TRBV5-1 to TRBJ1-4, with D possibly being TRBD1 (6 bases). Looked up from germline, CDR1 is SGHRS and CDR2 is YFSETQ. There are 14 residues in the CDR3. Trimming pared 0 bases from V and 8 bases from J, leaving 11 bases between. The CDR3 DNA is TGCGCCAGCAGCTTGGGGGGGCCCGGCGAAAAACTGTTTTTT. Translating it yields CASSLGGPGEKLFF.